This entry lists 22 T cell receptor beta chains sequenced from one sample in a study of CD8 T cells in ankylosing spondylitis. Each CDR3 protein is one row after TCRdb ran MiXCR on the 5' RACE reads. This sample has roughly 40,000 distinct CDR3 sequences, with 11% found just once. Sequencing used blood, either unsorted or a sorted T cell fraction (not recorded which). The receptors here all came from a male donor with ankylosing spondylitis or in good health (not recorded which).

This clonotype was counted only a few times. The genes are TRBV4-1 and TRBJ2-3, with D possibly being TRBD1 or TRBD2 (5 bases each). The CDR3 is 17 amino acids. Trimming removed 3 bases at V and 2 bases at J, with 18 bases between. The germline V gene encodes CDR1 MGHRA and CDR2 YSYEKL. The CDR3 DNA is TGCGCCAGCAGCCAGGCCTCTCGGGGCGTCGACACAGATACGCAGTATTTT. It specifies CASSQASRGVDTDTQYF.

In its sample, this clonotype was seen many times. The chain combines TRBV4-2 with TRBJ2-1; 8 bases are shared with TRBD2. Germline CDR1 is LGHNA and CDR2 is YNFKEQ. The trim removed 0 bases at V and 6 bases at J, leaving 10 bases unmatched. The CDR3 covers 17 residues. The CDR3 region is CASSQDFGGGMINEQFF. The CDR3 nucleotides are TGTGCCAGCAGCCAAGATTTCGGGGGGGGAATGATCAATGAGCAGTTCTTC.

This clonotype was seen ten or more times. This chain connects TRBV29-1 to TRBJ1-2, with D possibly TRBD1 on 5 matching bases. The V gene lost 0 bases and the J gene lost 3 bases, with 26 bases spanning the gap. Germline CDR1 is SQVTM and CDR2 is ANQGSEA. This CDR3 region has 19 residues. The CDR3 DNA reads as TGCAGCGTTGAAGATTTGACAGTCAAACAAACCGGGAGGGACTATGGCTACACCTTC. Its translation: CSVEDLTVKQTGRDYGYTF.

Concerning this clonotype: It may be a read error: a sequence one base away is much more abundant. V gene TRBV18 combines with J gene TRBJ2-7; TRBD1 matches at 8 bases. This CDR3 spans 13 amino acids. Germline loops: CDR1 KGHSH, CDR2 LQKENI. The CDR3 region is CASSEGQAYEHYF. Here the CDR3 DNA reads TGTGCCAGCTCAGAGGGACAGGCCTACGAGCACTACTTC.

Many counts were recorded for this clonotype. The chain combines TRBV20-1 with TRBJ1-5; D is unresolved. V was pared by 0 bases and J by 11 bases, with 8 bases between. The CDR3 sequence is 11 residues long. Germline V lookup: CDR1 DFQATT, CDR2 SNEGSKA (reference sequence). CDR3 region: CSARDSRAQHF. CDR3 coding DNA: TGCAGTGCTAGAGATTCTCGGGCCCAGCATTTT.

The J gene is TRBJ2-5, the V gene TRBV7-2; 9 positions match TRBD2. Looked up from germline, CDR1 is SGHTA and CDR2 is FQGNSA. This CDR3 spans 16 amino acids. V lost 5 bases, J lost 5 bases, and 12 bases stayed unmatched. The CDR3 loop reads CASSPLGGGAGETQYF. The CDR3 coding sequence is TGTGCCAGCAGCCCTCTCGGCGGGGGGGCCGGGGAGACCCAGTACTTC.

This sequence joins TRBV5-1 and TRBJ2-1; weak D call: TRBD2 (5 bases). V was cut by 2 bases and J by 10 bases, with 16 bases left in between. The CDR3 runs to 14 residues. Germline CDR1 is SGHRS and CDR2 is YFSETQ. This chain's CDR3 is CASSFTTTSGEQFF. CDR3 nucleotide sequence: TGCGCCAGCAGCTTTACGACTACCTCCGGGGAGCAGTTCTTC.

This clonotype was detected many times. V is TRBV7-2 and J is TRBJ1-2; D unclear. Germline lookup yields CDR1 SGHTA and CDR2 FQGNSA. There are 13 residues in the CDR3. Trimming removed 1 base at V and 7 bases at J, with 10 bases between. The CDR3 DNA is TGTGCCAGCAGCTTAGTAGCGGCCTCTGGCTACACCTTC. Encoded protein: CASSLVAASGYTF.

J is TRBJ1-4 and V is TRBV7-9, with D possibly matching TRBD1 (6 bases). The CDR3 consists of 17 residues. Germline values: CDR1 SEHNR, CDR2 FQNEAQ (reference sequence). Trimming removed 0 bases from V and 7 bases from J, with 18 bases in between. CDR3 loop: CASSLADSGAEGEKLFF. The CDR3 region has the DNA TGTGCCAGCAGCTTAGCCGATTCGGGGGCAGAAGGTGAAAAACTGTTTTTT.

This clonotype was counted ten times or more. The V gene is TRBV12-3 or TRBV12-4, the J gene TRBJ2-7; D is ambiguous. This CDR3 region has 11 residues. Trimming removed 6 bases from V and 6 bases from J, with 9 bases in between. CDR3 loop: CASSLRSEQYF. CDR3 nucleotides: TGTGCCAGCAGCCTCAGATCCGAGCAGTACTTC.

This clonotype was recorded many times. This chain connects TRBV29-1 to TRBJ2-5, with D maybe TRBD2 (5 bases). In germline, CDR1 is SQVTM, CDR2 ANQGSEA. V was shortened by 6 bases and J by 1 base, with 9 bases between the two germline ends. This CDR3 has 12 amino acids. The CDR3 bases are TGCAGCGTCGCCCGGGGCCAAGAGACCCAGTACTTC. Protein sequence: CSVARGQETQYF.

This clonotype appeared a few times. This chain connects TRBV11-2 to TRBJ1-2; D is undetermined. The CDR3 has 13 amino acids. Trimming removed 5 bases from V and 7 bases from J, with 14 bases in between. CDR1 is SGHAT and CDR2 is FQNNGV in the germline V gene. As DNA, the CDR3 is TGTGCCAGCAGCCCCCGGCAAGCGGGTGGCTACACCTTC. It is translated as CASSPRQAGGYTF.

This clonotype occurred many times. This rearrangement joins TRBV15 to TRBJ2-7; TRBD2 might be the D (6 bases). The V and J ends lost 5 bases and 6 bases respectively, with 17 bases between them. This CDR3 region has 14 residues. The germline CDR1 and CDR2 sequences are LNHNV and YYDKDF (reference sequence). The CDR3 spells CATSQDRGLGEQYF. For the CDR3, the DNA is TGTGCCACCAGCCAAGACCGGGGACTCGGCGAGCAGTACTTC. Looking up the rest from reference TRBV15 and TRBJ2-7 gives the full variable domain: DAMVIQNPRYQVTQFGKPVTLSCSQTLNHNVMYWYQQKSSQAPKLLFHYYDKDFNNEADTPDNFQSRRPNTSFCFLDIRSPGLGDTAMYLCATSQDRGLGEQYFGPGTRLTVT.

This clonotype was recorded many times. The chain employs TRBV5-1 and TRBJ2-3; the match to TRBD1 covers 10 bases. The CDR3 contains 15 residues. The germline gives CDR1 SGHRS, CDR2 YFSETQ. Trimming took 4 bases from V and 3 from J; bases not matched to a gene: 5. The CDR3 is CASSNRTGGTDTQYF. The CDR3 region has the DNA TGCGCCAGCAGCAATAGGACAGGGGGGACAGATACGCAGTATTTT.

This clonotype appeared many times. The rearrangement joins TRBV20-1 to TRBJ1-2; D unresolved. Germline V gene sequence: CDR1 DFQATT, CDR2 SNEGSKA (reference sequence). V dropped 7 bases and J dropped 8 bases, with 14 bases sitting between them. This CDR3 comprises 11 residues. The CDR3 DNA follows: TGCAGTGGTCTCCCCTCCGTGGGCTACACCTTC. Protein: CSGLPSVGYTF.

There are many counts of this clonotype. This chain connects TRBV6-5 to TRBJ1-1; the D is unclear. CDR3 length: 15 residues. The germline gives CDR1 MNHEY, CDR2 SVGAGI. The V end was cut by 2 bases, the J end by 1 base, with 11 bases between. CDR3 region: CASSYKRITNTEAFF. The DNA for the CDR3 is TGTGCCAGCAGTTACAAAAGAATCACGAACACTGAAGCTTTCTTT.

On this clonotype: A much larger clone lies one base from this, so it may be a read error. This chain joins TRBV5-1 and TRBJ1-2, with 8 bases matching TRBD1. The V segment lost 4 bases and the J segment 10 bases; nucleotides outside the gene matches: 9. From germline, CDR1 is SGHRS and CDR2 YFSETQ. This CDR3 region has 13 residues. For the CDR3, the DNA is TGCGCCAGCAGCCGGACAGGGATCGATGACTACACCTTC. Translated, it gives CASSRTGIDDYTF.

This clonotype was found many times. The chain uses TRBV12-3 or TRBV12-4 and TRBJ1-5; 7 nucleotides line up with TRBD1. The V and J ends lost 5 bases and 2 bases, in that order; junction bases with no gene match: 9. The CDR3 length is 16 residues. The CDR3 protein is CASSPIRDSGNQPQHF. CDR3 in DNA: TGTGCCAGCAGTCCTATCCGGGACAGTGGCAATCAGCCCCAGCATTTT.

In its sample, this clonotype was seen a few times. The V gene is TRBV11-2, the J gene TRBJ2-7; the D gene is possibly TRBD1 (5 bases). The CDR3 runs 17 residues. Germline assignment: CDR1 SGHAT and CDR2 FQNNGV. V lost 5 bases to trimming and J lost 3 bases, with 23 bases between them. The CDR3 nucleotides read TGTGCCAGCAGCGGACCCGATCCGACAGCAAAATTCTACGAGCAGTACTTC. It translates to CASSGPDPTAKFYEQYF.

This clonotype was counted ten times or more. This chain links TRBV13 with TRBJ1-1; TRBD1 matches 10 bases. The CDR3 covers 16 residues. Germline lookup yields CDR1 PRHDT and CDR2 FYEKMQ (reference sequence). V trimming: 4 bases; J trimming: 6 bases; junction bases outside the gene matches: 11. The CDR3, as DNA: TGTGCCAGCAGCTCAACGCCCCTTGGGACAGGGGCTGAAGCTTTCTTT. It encodes CASSSTPLGTGAEAFF.

This clonotype appeared many times. This rearrangement joins TRBV5-1 to TRBJ1-1; D remains ambiguous. The V and J ends lost 4 bases and 3 bases respectively, with 10 bases between them. The CDR3 sequence is 13 residues long. Germline V gene sequence: CDR1 SGHRS, CDR2 YFSETQ. CDR3 protein: CASSPFGDTEAFF. DNA of the CDR3: TGCGCCAGCAGCCCCTTCGGGGACACTGAAGCTTTCTTT.

This clonotype was seen at least ten times. The rearrangement links TRBV3-1 to TRBJ2-7; 9 positions match TRBD2. This CDR3 comprises 16 residues. CDR1 is LGHDT, CDR2 YNNKEL, per germline (reference sequence). The ends lost 1 base at V and 2 bases at J; junction bases unmatched: 6. The CDR3 sequence is CASSQVSSGETYEQYF. In DNA, the CDR3 is TGTGCCAGCAGCCAAGTGTCTAGCGGGGAAACCTACGAGCAGTACTTC.